This T cell receptor beta chain derives from a study of vaccination effects on CD4 cells after COVID-19. Study context: The second dose preceded post-vaccine samples by a median of 72 days.

About this clone itself: The antigen remains undetermined.

CD4+ T cells were isolated after around 10 days of culture. As their vaccination, participants received two doses of either BNT162b2 or mRNA-1273. The V gene lost 5 bases and the J gene lost 5 bases, with 21 bases spanning the gap. This CDR3 has 16 residues. Per germline, CDR1 WSHSY and CDR2 SAAADI. TCRdb's copy holds only in-frame clones and misses some; the assay was immunoSEQ multiplex PCR. This table has 60,000 to 80,000 clones, around 74% appearing once. This receptor was taken from a human donor who received a COVID-19 vaccine. Sequenced material: CD4+ T cells from PBMCs cultured without peptide, taken after COVID-19 vaccination. The J gene is TRBJ1-1, the V gene TRBV10-2, with D tentatively TRBD1 (6 bases). CDR3 amino acids: CASSRGAPQTRTEAFF. For the CDR3, the DNA is TGCGCCAGCAGTCGGGGGGCCCCCCAAACGAGGACTGAAGCTTTCTTT.